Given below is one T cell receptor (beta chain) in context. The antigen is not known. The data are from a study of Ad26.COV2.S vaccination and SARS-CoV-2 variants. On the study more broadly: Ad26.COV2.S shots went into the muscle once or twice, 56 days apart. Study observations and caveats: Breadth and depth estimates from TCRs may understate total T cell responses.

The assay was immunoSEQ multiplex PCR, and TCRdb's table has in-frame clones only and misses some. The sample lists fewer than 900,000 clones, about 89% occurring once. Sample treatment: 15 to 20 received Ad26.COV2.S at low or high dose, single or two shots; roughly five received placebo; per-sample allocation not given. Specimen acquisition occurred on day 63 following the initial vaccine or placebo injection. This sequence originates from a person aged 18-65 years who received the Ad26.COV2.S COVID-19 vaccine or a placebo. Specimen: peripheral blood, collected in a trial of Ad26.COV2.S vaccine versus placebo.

The chain's CDR3 is CATSRDKGLGEQYF. The CDR3 DNA follows: TGTGCCACCAGCAGAGATAAGGGGTTAGGCGAGCAGTACTTC. The V gene is TRBV15, the J gene TRBJ2-7, with D possibly matching TRBD1 (5 bases). CDR1 and CDR2 from the germline V gene are LNHNV and YYDKDF (reference sequence). There are 14 residues in the CDR3. Between the trimmed V and J ends, which lost 0 bases and 6 bases, there was a span of 12 bases.